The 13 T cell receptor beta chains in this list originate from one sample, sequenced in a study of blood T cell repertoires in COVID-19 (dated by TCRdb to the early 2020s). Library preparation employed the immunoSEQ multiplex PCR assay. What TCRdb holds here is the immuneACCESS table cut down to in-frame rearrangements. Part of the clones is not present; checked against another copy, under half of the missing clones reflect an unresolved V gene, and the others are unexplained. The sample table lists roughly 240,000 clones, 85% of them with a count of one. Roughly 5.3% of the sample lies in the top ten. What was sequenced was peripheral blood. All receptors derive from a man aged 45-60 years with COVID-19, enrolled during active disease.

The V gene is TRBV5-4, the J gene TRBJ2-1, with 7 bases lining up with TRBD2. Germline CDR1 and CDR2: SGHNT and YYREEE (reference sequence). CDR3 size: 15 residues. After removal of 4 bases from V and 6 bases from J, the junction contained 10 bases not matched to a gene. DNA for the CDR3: TGTGCCAGCAGCCCACGCAGCGGGGATACCAATGAGCAGTTCTTC. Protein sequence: CASSPRSGDTNEQFF.

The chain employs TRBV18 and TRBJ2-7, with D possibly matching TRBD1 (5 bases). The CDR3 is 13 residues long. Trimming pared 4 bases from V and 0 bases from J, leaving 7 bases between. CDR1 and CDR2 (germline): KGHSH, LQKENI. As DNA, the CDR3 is TGTGCCAGCTCACTGACAGCCTCCTACGAGCAGTACTTC. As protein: CASSLTASYEQYF.

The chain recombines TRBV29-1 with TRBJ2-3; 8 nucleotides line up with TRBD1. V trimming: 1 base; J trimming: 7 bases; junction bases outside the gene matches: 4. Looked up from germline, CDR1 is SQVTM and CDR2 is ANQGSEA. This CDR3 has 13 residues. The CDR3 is CSVEGQGRNTQYF. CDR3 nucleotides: TGCAGCGTTGAAGGACAGGGGAGAAATACGCAGTATTTT.

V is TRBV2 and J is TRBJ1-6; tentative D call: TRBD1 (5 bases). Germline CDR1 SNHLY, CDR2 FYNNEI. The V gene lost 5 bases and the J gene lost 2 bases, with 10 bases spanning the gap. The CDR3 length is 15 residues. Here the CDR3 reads CASSLEGTYNSPLHF. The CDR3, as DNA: TGTGCCAGCAGTCTGGAGGGGACCTATAATTCACCCCTCCACTTT.

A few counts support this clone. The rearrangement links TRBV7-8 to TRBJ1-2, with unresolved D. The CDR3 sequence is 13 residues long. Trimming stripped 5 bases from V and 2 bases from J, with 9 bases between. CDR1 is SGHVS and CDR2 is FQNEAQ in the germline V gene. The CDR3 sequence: CASSPERNYGYTF. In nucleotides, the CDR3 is TGTGCCAGCAGCCCCGAGAGGAACTATGGCTACACCTTC.

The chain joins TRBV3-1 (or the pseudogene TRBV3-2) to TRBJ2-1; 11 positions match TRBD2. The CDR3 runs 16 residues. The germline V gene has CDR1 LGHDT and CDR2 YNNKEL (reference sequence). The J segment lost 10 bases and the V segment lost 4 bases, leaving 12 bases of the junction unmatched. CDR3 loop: CASSRTSLAGAGEQFF. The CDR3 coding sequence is TGTGCCAGCAGCCGGACGTCACTAGCGGGGGCAGGGGAGCAGTTCTTC.

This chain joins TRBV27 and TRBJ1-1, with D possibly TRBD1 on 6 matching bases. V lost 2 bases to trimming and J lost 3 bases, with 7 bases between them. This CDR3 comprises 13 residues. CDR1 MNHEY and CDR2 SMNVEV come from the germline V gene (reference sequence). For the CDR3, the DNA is TGTGCCAGCAGTTTACAGGGGTACACTGAAGCTTTCTTT. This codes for CASSLQGYTEAFF.

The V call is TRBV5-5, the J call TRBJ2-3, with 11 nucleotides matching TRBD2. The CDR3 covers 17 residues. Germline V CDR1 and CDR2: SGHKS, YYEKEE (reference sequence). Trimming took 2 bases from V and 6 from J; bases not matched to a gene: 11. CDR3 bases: TGTGCCAGCAGCTTCCGAGGACTAGCGGGCAACAAGGATACGCAGTATTTT. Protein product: CASSFRGLAGNKDTQYF.

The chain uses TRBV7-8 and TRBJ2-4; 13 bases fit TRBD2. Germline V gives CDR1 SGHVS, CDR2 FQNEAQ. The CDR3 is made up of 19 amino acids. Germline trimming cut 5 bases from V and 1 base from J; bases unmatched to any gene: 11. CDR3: CASSIGLAGARSAKNIQYF. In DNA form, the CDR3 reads TGTGCCAGCAGCATTGGACTAGCGGGGGCCCGGTCCGCCAAAAACATTCAGTACTTC.

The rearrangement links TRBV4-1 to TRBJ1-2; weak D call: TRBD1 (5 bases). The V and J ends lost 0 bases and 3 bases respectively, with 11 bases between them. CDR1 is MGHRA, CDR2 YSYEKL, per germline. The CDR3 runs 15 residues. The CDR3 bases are TGCGCCAGCAGCCAAGACAGGGATTATCACTATGGCTACACCTTC. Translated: CASSQDRDYHYGYTF.

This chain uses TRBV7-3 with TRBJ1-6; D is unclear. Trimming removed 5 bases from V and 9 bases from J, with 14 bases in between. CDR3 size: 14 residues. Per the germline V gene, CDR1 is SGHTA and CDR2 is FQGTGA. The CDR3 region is CASSERGIISPLHF. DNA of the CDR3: TGTGCCAGCAGCGAGAGAGGGATAATTTCACCCCTCCACTTT.

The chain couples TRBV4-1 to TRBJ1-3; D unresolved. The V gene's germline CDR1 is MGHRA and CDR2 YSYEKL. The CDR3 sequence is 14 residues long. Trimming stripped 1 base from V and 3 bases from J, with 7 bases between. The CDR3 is CASSQGPDGNTIYF. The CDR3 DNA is TGCGCCAGCAGCCAAGGGCCAGATGGAAACACCATATATTTT.

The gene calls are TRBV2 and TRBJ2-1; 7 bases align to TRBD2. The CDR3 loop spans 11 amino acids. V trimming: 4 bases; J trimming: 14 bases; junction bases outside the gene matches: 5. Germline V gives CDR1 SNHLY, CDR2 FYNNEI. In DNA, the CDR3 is TGTGCCAGCAGTGTTTCGGGGGGAGAGTTCTTC. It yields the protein CASSVSGGEFF.